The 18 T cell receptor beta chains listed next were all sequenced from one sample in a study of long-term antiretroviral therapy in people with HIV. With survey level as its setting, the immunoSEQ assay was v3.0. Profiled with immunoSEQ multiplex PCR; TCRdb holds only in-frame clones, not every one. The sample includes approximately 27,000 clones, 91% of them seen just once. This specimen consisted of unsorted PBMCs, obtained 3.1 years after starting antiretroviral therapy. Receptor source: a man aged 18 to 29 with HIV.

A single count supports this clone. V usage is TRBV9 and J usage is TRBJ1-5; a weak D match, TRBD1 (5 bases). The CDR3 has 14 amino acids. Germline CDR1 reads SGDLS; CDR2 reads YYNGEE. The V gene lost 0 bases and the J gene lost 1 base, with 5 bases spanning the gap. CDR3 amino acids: CASSVEGSNQPQHF. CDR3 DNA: TGTGCCAGCAGCGTAGAGGGGAGCAATCAGCCCCAGCATTTT.

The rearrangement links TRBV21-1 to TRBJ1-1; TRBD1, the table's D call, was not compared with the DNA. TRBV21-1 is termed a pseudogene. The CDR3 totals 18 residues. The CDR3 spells CASSKLGLTGAMNTEAFF. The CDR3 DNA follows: TGTGCCAGCAGCAAATTGGGCCTGACAGGGGCAATGAACACTGAAGCTTTCTTT.

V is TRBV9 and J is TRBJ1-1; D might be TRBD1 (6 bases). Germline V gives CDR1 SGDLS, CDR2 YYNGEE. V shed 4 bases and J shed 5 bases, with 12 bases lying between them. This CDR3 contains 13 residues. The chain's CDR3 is CASSKGGGTEAFF. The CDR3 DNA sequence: TGTGCCAGCAGCAAAGGGGGAGGGACTGAAGCTTTCTTT.

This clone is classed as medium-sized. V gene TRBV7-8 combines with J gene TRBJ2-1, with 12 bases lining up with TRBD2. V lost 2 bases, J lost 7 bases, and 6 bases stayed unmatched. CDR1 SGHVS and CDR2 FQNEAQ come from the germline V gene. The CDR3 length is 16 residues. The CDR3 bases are TGTGCCAGCAGCTTATATTCTAGCGGGAGGGGGAATGAGCAGTTCTTC. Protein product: CASSLYSSGRGNEQFF.

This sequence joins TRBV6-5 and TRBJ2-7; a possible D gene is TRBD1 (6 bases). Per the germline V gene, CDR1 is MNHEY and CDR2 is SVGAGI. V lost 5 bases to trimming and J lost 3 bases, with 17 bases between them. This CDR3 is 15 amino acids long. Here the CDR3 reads CASSNGGQTIYEQYF. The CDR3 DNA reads TGTGCCAGCAGTAACGGCGGACAGACCATCTACGAGCAGTACTTC.

The CDR3 nucleotides read TGTGCCAGCAGCTTAGACCACGGACTAGCGGGGGTCGGGGAGCTGTTTTTT. Translating gives CASSLDHGLAGVGELFF. The rearrangement uses TRBV11-2 and TRBJ2-2; 13 bases are a match to TRBD2. V trimming: 0 bases; J trimming: 7 bases; junction bases outside the gene matches: 5. Per the germline V gene, CDR1 is SGHAT and CDR2 is FQNNGV. The CDR3 contains 17 residues.

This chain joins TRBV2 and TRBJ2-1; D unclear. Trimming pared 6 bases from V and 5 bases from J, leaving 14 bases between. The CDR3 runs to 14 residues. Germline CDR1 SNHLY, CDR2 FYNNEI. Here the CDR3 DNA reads TGTGCCAGCAGGATGGGGTCAACACACAATGAGCAGTTCTTC. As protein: CASRMGSTHNEQFF.

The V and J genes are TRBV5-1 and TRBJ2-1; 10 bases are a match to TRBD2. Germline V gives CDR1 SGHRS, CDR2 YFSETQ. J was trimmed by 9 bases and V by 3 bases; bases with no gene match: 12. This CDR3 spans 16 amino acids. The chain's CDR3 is CASSSGAGGAPGEQFF. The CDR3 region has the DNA TGCGCCAGCAGCTCCGGAGCGGGGGGGGCCCCCGGTGAGCAGTTCTTC.

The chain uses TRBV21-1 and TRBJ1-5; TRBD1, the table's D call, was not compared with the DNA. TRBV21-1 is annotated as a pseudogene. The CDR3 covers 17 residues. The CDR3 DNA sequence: TGTGCCAGCAGCAAATGGCCATGGTGCAGGGGAGTTCAGCCCCAGCATTTT. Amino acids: CASSKWPWCRGVQPQHF.

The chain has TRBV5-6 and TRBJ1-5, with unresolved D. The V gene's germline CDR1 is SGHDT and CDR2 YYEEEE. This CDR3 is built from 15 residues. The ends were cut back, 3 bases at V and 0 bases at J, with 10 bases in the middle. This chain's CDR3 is CASSSTINSNQPQHF. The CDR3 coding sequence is TGTGCCAGCAGCTCTACCATAAATAGCAATCAGCCCCAGCATTTT. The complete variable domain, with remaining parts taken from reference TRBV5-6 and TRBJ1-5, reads DAGVTQSPTHLIKTRGQQVTLRCSPKSGHDTVSWYQQALGQGPQFIFQYYEEEERQRGNFPDRFSGHQFPNYSSELNVNALLLGDSALYLCASSSTINSNQPQHFGDGTRLSIL.

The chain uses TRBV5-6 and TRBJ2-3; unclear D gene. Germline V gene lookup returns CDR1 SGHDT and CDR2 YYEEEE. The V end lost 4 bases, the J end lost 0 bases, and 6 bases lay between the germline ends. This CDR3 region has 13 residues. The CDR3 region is CASSADSTDTQYF. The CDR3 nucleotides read TGTGCCAGCAGCGCGGACAGCACAGATACGCAGTATTTT. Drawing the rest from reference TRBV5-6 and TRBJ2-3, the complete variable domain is DAGVTQSPTHLIKTRGQQVTLRCSPKSGHDTVSWYQQALGQGPQFIFQYYEEEERQRGNFPDRFSGHQFPNYSSELNVNALLLGDSALYLCASSADSTDTQYFGPGTRLTVL.

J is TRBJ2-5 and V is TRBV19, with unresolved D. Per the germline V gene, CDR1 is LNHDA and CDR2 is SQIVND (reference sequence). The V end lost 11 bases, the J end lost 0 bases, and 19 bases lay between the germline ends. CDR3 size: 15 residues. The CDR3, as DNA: TGTGCCCCTGGGATGGGGTTCCGGTACCAAGAGACCCAGTACTTC. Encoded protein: CAPGMGFRYQETQYF.

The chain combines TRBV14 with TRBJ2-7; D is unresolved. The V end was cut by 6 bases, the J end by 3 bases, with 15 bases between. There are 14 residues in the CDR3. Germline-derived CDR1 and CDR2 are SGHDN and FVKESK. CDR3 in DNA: TGTGCCAGCAGTGCCGGTCACAGCTACTACGAGCAGTACTTC. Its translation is CASSAGHSYYEQYF.

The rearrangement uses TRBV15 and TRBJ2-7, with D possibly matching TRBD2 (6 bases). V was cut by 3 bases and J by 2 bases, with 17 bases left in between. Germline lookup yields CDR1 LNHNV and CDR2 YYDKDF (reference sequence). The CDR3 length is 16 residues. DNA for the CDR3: TGTGCCACCAGCAGCGGACGGTGGAGGGGTACCTACGAGCAGTACTTC. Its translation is CATSSGRWRGTYEQYF.

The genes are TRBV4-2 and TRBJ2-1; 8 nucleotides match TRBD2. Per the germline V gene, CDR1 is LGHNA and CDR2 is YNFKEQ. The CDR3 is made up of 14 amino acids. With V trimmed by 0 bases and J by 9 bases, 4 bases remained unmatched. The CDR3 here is CASSQEGLVGEQFF. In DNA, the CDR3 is TGTGCCAGCAGCCAAGAGGGACTAGTAGGTGAGCAGTTCTTC.

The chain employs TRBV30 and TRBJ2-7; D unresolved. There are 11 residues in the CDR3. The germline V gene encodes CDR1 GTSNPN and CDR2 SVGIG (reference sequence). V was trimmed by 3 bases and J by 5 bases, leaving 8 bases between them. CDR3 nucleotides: TGTGCCTGGAGGGATAGGGACGAGCAGTACTTC. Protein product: CAWRDRDEQYF.

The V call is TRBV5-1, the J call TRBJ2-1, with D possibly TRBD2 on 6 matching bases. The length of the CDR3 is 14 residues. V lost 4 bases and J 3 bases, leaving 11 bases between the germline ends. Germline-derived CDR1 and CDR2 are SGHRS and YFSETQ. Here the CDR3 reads CASSLPGSYNEQFF. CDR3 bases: TGCGCCAGCAGCCTACCCGGGAGCTACAATGAGCAGTTCTTC.

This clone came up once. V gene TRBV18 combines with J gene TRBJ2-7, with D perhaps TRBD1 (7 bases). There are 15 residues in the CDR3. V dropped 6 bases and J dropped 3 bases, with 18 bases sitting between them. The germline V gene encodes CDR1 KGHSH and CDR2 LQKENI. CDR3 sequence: CASSRGGTEYYEQYF. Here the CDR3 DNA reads TGTGCCAGCTCCCGAGGCGGGACAGAGTACTACGAGCAGTACTTC.